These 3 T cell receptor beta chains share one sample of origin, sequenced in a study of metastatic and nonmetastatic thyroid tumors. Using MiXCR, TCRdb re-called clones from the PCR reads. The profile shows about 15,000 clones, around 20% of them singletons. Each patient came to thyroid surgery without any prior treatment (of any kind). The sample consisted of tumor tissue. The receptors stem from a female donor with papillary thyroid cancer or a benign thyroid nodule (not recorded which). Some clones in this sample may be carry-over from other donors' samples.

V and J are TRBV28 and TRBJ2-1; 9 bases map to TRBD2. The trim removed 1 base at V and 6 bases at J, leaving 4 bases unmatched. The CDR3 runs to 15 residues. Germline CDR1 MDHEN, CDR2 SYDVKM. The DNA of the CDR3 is TGTGCCAGCAGTTTATTAGGGACTAGCCCCAATGAGCAGTTCTTC. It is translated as CASSLLGTSPNEQFF.

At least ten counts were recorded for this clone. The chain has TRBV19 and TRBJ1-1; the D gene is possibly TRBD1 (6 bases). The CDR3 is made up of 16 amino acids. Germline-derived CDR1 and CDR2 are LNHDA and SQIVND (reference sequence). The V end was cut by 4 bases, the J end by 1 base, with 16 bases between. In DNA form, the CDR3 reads TGTGCCAGTAGTAAGGCGGGGGGCGTTGGGAACACTGAAGCTTTCTTT. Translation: CASSKAGGVGNTEAFF.

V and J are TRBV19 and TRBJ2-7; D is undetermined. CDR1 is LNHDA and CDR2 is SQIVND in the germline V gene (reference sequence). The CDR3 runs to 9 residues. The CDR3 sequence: CAWVYEQYF. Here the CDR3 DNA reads TGTGCGTGGGTTTACGAGCAGTACTTC.